The 10 T cell receptor beta chains presented below share a single source sample, sequenced in a study of cytomegalovirus exposure and HLA in healthy donors. PCR involved 60 Vbeta and 13 Jbeta primers. Sequenced by immunoSEQ multiplex PCR; TCRdb stores in-frame clones only, minus some. The sample consists of some 130,000 clones, around 85% of them appearing once. The sample consisted of PBMCs. The receptor set was obtained from a woman aged 25 to 39 in good health and CMV-seropositive.

The gene calls are TRBV9 and TRBJ2-1; maybe TRBD2 (5 bases). The germline gives CDR1 SGDLS, CDR2 YYNGEE. This CDR3 is 15 amino acids long. V shed 4 bases and J shed 1 base, with 12 bases lying between them. Written as DNA, the CDR3 is TGTGCCAGCAGCCGTACTAGTTATTCCTACAATGAGCAGTTCTTC. Its translation: CASSRTSYSYNEQFF.

The rearrangement joins TRBV28 to TRBJ2-7; TRBD2 matches at 10 bases. Losses at the gene ends were 1 base for V and 1 base for J; bases not matched to a gene: 10. Germline lookup yields CDR1 MDHEN and CDR2 SYDVKM. CDR3 length equals 18 residues. CDR3 nucleotides: TGTGCCAGCAGTTTATACAACCTCCGGACTAGCGGATCCTACGAGCAGTACTTC. It is translated as CASSLYNLRTSGSYEQYF.

The chain carries TRBV20-1 and TRBJ2-1; a weak D match, TRBD2 (6 bases). This CDR3 comprises 11 residues. Trimming left V 0 bases short and J 9 bases short, with 6 bases between. Germline loops: CDR1 DFQATT, CDR2 SNEGSKA (reference sequence). CDR3 sequence: CSAREGGEQFF. CDR3 nucleotides: TGCAGTGCTAGAGAGGGGGGTGAGCAGTTCTTC.

The V gene is TRBV5-1, the J gene TRBJ2-2; 9 bases align to TRBD1. The CDR3 is 15 amino acids. CDR1 is SGHRS and CDR2 is YFSETQ in the germline V gene. Trimming removed 9 bases from V and 3 bases from J; junction bases left unmatched: 9. The CDR3, as DNA: TGCGCCACCAACCCGGGACAGGGTGACACCGGGGAGCTGTTTTTT. Amino acid sequence: CATNPGQGDTGELFF.

V and J are TRBV28 and TRBJ2-1, with D uncertain. V was trimmed by 8 bases and J by 8 bases, leaving 16 bases between them. The CDR3 runs 13 residues. The V gene's germline CDR1 is MDHEN and CDR2 SYDVKM. The CDR3: CASAYHIEYEQFF. The CDR3 nucleotides are TGTGCCAGCGCGTACCATATAGAGTATGAGCAGTTCTTC.

The chain has TRBV30 and TRBJ2-7; 9 bases are shared with TRBD1. Germline CDR1 GTSNPN, CDR2 SVGIG (reference sequence). Losses at the gene ends were 0 bases for V and 0 bases for J; bases not matched to a gene: 3. The length of the CDR3 is 15 residues. The chain's CDR3 is CAWSVGTGSSYEQYF. As DNA, the CDR3 is TGTGCCTGGAGTGTTGGGACAGGGAGCTCCTACGAGCAGTACTTC.

The rearrangement links TRBV19 to TRBJ1-1; TRBD1 agrees at 7 bases. The CDR3 totals 15 residues. Per the germline V gene, CDR1 is LNHDA and CDR2 is SQIVND (reference sequence). V gave up 4 bases and J gave up 5 bases; unmatched junction bases: 10. The CDR3 protein is CASSSLTGWRTEAFF. CDR3 bases: TGTGCCAGTAGTAGCCTGACAGGGTGGAGGACTGAAGCTTTCTTT. The entire variable domain, with the rest obtained from reference TRBV19 and TRBJ1-1, is as follows: DGGITQSPKYLFRKEGQNVTLSCEQNLNHDAMYWYRQDPGQGLRLIYYSQIVNDFQKGDIAEGYSVSREKKESFPLTVTSAQKNPTAFYLCASSSLTGWRTEAFFGQGTRLTVV.

The chain carries TRBV7-9 and TRBJ1-1; TRBD1 matches at 7 bases. The V and J ends lost 7 bases and 1 base, in that order; junction bases with no gene match: 6. Germline CDR1 is SEHNR and CDR2 is FQNEAQ (reference sequence). The CDR3 has 14 amino acids. For the CDR3, the DNA is TGTGCCAGCAAGGGGGCAGGACCGAACACTGAAGCTTTCTTT. Residues: CASKGAGPNTEAFF.

The chain employs TRBV29-1 and TRBJ1-1; a weak D match, TRBD1 (5 bases). The V gene lost 7 bases and the J gene lost 3 bases, with 12 bases spanning the gap. The germline V gene encodes CDR1 SQVTM and CDR2 ANQGSEA. The CDR3 is made up of 12 amino acids. The CDR3 protein is CSATAIYTEAFF. Written as DNA, the CDR3 is TGCAGCGCGACAGCCATATACACTGAAGCTTTCTTT.

This clone was observed once. The chain joins TRBV6-1 to TRBJ1-4; D unresolved. Between the trimmed V and J ends, which lost 3 bases and 8 bases, there was a span of 13 bases. The CDR3 totals 14 residues. Germline loops: CDR1 MNHNS, CDR2 SASEGT. The CDR3 sequence: CASSEGVVLEKLFF. For the CDR3, the DNA is TGTGCCAGCAGTGAGGGAGTGGTCCTCGAAAAACTGTTTTTT.